This T cell receptor beta chain was documented in a study of T cell changes during pregnancy in multiple sclerosis. This table comes from immunoSEQ multiplex PCR, and its TCRdb copy is limited to in-frame clones, with some not included. The data contain about 50,000 clones, approximately 92% of them singletons. CDR1 and CDR2 from the germline V gene are SNHLY and FYNNEI. The CDR3 runs 16 residues. Between the trimmed V and J ends, which lost 8 bases and 0 bases, there was a span of 17 bases. The rearrangement joins TRBV2 to TRBJ1-3, with D perhaps TRBD1 (6 bases). This receptor was taken from a female donor with multiple sclerosis, enrolled in a pregnancy study. The sample in question was CD4+ T cells from peripheral blood mononuclear cells, obtained in the third trimester of pregnancy. The CDR3 region has the DNA TGTGCCAGCGGAAGCCAGGGGACGTTCTCTGGAAACACCATATATTTT. Amino acids: CASGSQGTFSGNTIYF.